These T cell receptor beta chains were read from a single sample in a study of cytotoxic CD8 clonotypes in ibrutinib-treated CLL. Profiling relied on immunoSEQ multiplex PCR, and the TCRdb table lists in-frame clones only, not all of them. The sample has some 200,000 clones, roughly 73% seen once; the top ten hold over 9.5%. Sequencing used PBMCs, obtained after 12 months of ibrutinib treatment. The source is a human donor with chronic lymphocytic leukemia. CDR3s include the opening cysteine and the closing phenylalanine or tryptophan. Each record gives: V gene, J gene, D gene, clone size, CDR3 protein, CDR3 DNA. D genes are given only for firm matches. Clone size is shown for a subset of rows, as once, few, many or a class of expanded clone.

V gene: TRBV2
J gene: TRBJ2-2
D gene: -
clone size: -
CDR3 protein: CASNGPVNTGELFF
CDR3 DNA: TGTGCCAGCAACGGTCCGGTGAACACCGGGGAGCTGTTTTTT

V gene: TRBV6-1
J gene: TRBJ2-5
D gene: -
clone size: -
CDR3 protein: CASSEAGGGQETQYF
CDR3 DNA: TGTGCCAGCAGTGAAGCGGGCGGAGGGCAAGAGACCCAGTACTTC

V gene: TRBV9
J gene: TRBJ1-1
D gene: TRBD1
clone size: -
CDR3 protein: CASSDGQGLNTEAFF
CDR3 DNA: TGTGCCAGCAGCGACGGACAGGGCTTGAACACTGAAGCTTTCTTT

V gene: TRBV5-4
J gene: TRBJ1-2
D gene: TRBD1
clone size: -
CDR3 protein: CASSLDRGYGYTF
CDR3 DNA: TGTGCCAGCAGCCTAGACAGGGGATATGGCTACACCTTC

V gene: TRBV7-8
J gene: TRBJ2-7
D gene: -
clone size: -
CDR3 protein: CASSPEVGVPYEQYF
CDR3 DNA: TGTGCCAGCAGCCCCGAGGTTGGGGTCCCCTACGAGCAGTACTTC

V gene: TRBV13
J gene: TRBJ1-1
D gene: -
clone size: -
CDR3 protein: CASSSGVGNTEAFF
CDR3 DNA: TGTGCCAGCAGCTCGGGAGTCGGGAACACTGAAGCTTTCTTT

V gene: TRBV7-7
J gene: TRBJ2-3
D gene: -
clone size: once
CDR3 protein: CASSFNHLGDTQYF
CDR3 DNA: TGTGCTAGCAGTTTCAACCACCTCGGAGATACGCAGTATTTT

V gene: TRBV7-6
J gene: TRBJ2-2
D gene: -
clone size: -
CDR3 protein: CASSFDVTGELFF
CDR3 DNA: TGTGCCAGCAGCTTCGATGTCACCGGGGAGCTGTTTTTT

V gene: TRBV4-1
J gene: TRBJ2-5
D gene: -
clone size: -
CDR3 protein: CASSQGFGVETQYF
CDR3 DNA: TGCGCCAGCAGCCAAGGTTTCGGGGTGGAGACCCAGTACTTC

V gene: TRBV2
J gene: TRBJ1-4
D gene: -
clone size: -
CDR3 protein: CASSESGGEKLFF
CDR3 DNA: TGTGCCAGCAGTGAATCTGGGGGTGAAAAACTGTTTTTT

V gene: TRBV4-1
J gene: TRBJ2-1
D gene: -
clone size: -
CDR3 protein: CASSRTPGPPYNEQFF
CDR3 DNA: TGCGCCAGCAGCCGAACGCCGGGACCCCCATACAATGAGCAGTTCTTC

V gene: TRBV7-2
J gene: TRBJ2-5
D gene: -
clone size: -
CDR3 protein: CASSGYQETQYF
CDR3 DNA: TGTGCCAGCAGCGGGTACCAAGAGACCCAGTACTTC

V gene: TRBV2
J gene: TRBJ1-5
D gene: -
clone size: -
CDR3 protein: CASSEQGVRQPQHF
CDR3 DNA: TGTGCCAGCAGTGAACAGGGAGTTAGGCAGCCCCAGCATTTT

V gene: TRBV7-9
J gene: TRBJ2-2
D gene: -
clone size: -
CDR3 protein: CASSFPAGSSLTGELFF
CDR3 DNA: TGTGCCAGCAGCTTTCCCGCGGGGAGCAGCCTTACCGGGGAGCTGTTTTTT

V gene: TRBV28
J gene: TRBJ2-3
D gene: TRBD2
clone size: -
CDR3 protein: CASSPWTSGRTSMDTQYF
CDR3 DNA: TGTGCCAGCAGTCCATGGACTAGCGGGAGAACTAGTATGGATACGCAGTATTTT

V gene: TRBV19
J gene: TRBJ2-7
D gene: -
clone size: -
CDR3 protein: CASSISAGGGEQYF
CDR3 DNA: TGTGCCAGTAGTATCTCGGCAGGGGGGGGCGAGCAGTACTTC

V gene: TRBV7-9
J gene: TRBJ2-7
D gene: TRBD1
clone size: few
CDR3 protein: CASSSYRGPYEQYF
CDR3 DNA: TGTGCCAGCAGCTCTTACAGGGGGCCCTACGAGCAGTACTTC

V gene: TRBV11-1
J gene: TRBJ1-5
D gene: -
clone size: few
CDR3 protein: CASSLDGNQPQHF
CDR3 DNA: TGTGCCAGCAGCTTAGACGGAAATCAGCCCCAGCATTTT

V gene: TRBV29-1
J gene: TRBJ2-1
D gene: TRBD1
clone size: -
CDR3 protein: CSVAGQGGEQFF
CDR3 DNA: TGCAGCGTTGCGGGACAGGGTGGTGAGCAGTTCTTC

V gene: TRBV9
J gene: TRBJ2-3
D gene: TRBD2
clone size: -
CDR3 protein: CASSAVGGGGSDTQYF
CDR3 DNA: TGTGCCAGCAGCGCCGTTGGCGGGGGGGGGAGTGATACGCAGTATTTT

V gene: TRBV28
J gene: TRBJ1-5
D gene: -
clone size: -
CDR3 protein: CASSLIAGLQPQHF
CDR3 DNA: TGTGCCAGCAGTTTAATTGCCGGACTCCAGCCCCAGCATTTT

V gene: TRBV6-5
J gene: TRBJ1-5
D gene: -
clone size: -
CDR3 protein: CASKRSGNSNQPQHF
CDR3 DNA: TGTGCCAGCAAAAGATCAGGGAATAGCAATCAGCCCCAGCATTTT

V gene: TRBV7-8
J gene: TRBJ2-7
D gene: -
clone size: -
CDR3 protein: CASSYGVGPSYEQYF
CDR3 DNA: TGTGCCAGCAGCTACGGGGTAGGGCCTAGCTACGAGCAGTACTTC

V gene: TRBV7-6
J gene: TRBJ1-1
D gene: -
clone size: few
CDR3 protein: CASSSDMGSTEAFF
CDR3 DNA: TGTGCCAGCAGCTCCGACATGGGGAGTACTGAAGCTTTCTTT

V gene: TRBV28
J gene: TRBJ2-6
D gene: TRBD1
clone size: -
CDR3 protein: CASSLGQGPSGANVLTF
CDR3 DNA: TGTGCCAGCAGTTTAGGACAGGGGCCTTCTGGGGCCAACGTCCTGACTTTC

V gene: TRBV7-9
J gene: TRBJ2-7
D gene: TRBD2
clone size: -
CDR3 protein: CASPYSGRPSYEQYF
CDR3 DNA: TGTGCCAGTCCCTATAGCGGGAGGCCCTCCTACGAGCAGTACTTC

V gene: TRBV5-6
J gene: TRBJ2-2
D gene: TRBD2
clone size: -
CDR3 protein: CASSLAGNTGELFF
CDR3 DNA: TGTGCCAGCAGCCTAGCGGGGAACACCGGGGAGCTGTTTTTT

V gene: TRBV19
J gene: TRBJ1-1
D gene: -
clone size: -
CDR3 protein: CASKGDTEAFF
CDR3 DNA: TGTGCCAGCAAGGGGGATACTGAAGCTTTCTTT

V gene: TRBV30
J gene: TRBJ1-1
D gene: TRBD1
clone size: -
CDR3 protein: CAWAQGTGGITEAFF
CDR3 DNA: TGTGCCTGGGCTCAGGGTACAGGGGGCATTACTGAAGCTTTCTTT

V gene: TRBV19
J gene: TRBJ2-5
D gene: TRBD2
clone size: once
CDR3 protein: CASSAGGRETQYF
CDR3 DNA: TGTGCCAGTAGCGCGGGGGGCCGTGAGACCCAGTACTTC

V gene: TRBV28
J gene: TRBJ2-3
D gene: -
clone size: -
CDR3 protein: CASSLEQYTQYF
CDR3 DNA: TGTGCCAGCAGTTTGGAACAATATACGCAGTATTTT

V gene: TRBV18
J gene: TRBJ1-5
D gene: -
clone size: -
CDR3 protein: CASSPSGAGQPQHF
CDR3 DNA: TGTGCCAGCTCACCCTCGGGGGCGGGTCAGCCCCAGCATTTT

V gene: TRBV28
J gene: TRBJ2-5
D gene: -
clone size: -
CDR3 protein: CASRPGYEGEETQYF
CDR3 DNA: TGTGCCAGCAGGCCGGGGTACGAGGGGGAGGAGACCCAGTACTTC

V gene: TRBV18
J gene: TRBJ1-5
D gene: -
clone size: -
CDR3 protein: CASSSISNQPQHF
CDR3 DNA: TGTGCCAGCTCATCCATAAGCAATCAGCCCCAGCATTTT

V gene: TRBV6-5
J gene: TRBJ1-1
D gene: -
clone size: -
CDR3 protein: CASSYPWRNTEAFF
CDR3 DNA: TGTGCCAGCAGTTACCCCTGGAGGAACACTGAAGCTTTCTTT

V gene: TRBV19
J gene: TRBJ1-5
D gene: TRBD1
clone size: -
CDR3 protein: CASSVGTGVPMSNQPQHF
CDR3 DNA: TGTGCCAGTAGTGTAGGGACAGGGGTTCCCATGAGCAATCAGCCCCAGCATTTT

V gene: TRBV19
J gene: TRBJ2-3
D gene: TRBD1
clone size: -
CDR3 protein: CASSIGTGYTDTQYF
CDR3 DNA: TGTGCCAGTAGTATAGGGACAGGGTACACAGATACGCAGTATTTT

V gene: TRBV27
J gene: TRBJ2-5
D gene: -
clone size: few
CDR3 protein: CASSSLGTGGGETQYF
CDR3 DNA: TGTGCCAGCAGTTCCCTGGGCACAGGTGGGGGGGAGACCCAGTACTTC

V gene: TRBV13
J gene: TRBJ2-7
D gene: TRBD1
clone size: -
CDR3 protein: CASSSGTGGTSYEQYF
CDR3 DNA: TGTGCCAGCAGCTCTGGGACAGGGGGTACCTCCTACGAGCAGTACTTC

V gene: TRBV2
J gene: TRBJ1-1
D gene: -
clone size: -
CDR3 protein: CASTRTGMNTEAFF
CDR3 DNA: TGTGCCAGCACCCGGACGGGCATGAACACTGAAGCTTTCTTT

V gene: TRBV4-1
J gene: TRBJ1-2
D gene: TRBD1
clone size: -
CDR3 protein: CASSRAILRDRANYGYTF
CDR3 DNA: TGCGCCAGCAGCCGCGCCATCCTACGGGACAGGGCTAACTATGGCTACACCTTC

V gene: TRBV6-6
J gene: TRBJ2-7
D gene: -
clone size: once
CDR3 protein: CASSYPESVREQYF
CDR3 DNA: TGTGCCAGCAGTTACCCCGAATCGGTCCGCGAGCAGTACTTC

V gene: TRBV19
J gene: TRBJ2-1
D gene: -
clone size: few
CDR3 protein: CASSMAPQGPFLDEQFF
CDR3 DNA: TGTGCCAGTAGTATGGCACCGCAGGGCCCCTTTCTGGATGAGCAGTTCTTC

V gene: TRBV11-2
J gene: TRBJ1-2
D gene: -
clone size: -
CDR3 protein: CASSLRGGYTF
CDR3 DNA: TGTGCCAGCAGCTTAAGGGGAGGCTACACCTTC

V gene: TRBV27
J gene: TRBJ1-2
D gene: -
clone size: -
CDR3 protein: CASSPPPGSEGVGNYGYTF
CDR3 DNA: TGTGCCAGCAGTCCCCCCCCGGGGTCCGAGGGGGTTGGTAACTATGGCTACACCTTC

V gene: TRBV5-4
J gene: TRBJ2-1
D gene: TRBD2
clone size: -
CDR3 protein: CASSLPPPSGSYEQFF
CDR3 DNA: TGTGCCAGCAGCTTGCCCCCCCCTAGCGGGTCATATGAGCAGTTCTTC

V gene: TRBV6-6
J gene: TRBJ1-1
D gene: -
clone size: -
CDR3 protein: CASSYSQTGTEAFF
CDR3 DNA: TGTGCCAGCAGTTACTCGCAAACGGGCACTGAAGCTTTCTTT

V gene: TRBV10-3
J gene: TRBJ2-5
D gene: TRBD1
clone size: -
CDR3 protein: CAISEYGQGSETQYF
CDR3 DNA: TGTGCCATCAGTGAGTATGGACAGGGATCGGAGACCCAGTACTTC

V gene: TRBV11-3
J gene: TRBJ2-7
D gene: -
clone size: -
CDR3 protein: CASSPRTALRDEQYF
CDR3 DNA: TGTGCCAGCAGCCCCCGGACAGCCCTAAGAGACGAGCAGTACTTC

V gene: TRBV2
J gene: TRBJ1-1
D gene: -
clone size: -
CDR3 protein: CASSEGGWNTEAFF
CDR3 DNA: TGTGCCAGCAGTGAAGGGGGATGGAACACTGAAGCTTTCTTT

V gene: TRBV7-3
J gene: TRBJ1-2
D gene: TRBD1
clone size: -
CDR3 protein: CASSLGQGVSGYTF
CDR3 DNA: TGTGCCAGCAGCCTGGGACAGGGGGTCTCGGGCTACACCTTC

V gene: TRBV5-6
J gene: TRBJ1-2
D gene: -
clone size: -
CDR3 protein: CASSLALGSFNYGYTF
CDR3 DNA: TGTGCCAGCAGCTTGGCCTTGGGTTCGTTTAACTATGGCTACACCTTC